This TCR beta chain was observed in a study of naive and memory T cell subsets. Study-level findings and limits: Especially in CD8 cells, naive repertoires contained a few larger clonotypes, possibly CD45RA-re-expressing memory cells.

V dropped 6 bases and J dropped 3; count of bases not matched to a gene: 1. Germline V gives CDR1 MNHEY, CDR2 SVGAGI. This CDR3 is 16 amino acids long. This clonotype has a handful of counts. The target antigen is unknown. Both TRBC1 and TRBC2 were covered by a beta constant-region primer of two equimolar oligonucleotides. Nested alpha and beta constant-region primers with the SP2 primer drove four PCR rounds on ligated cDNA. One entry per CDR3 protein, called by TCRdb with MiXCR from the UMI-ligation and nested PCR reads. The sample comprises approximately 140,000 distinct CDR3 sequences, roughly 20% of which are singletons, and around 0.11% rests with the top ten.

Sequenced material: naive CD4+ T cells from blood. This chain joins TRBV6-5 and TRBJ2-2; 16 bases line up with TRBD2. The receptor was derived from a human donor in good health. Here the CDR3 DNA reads TGTGCCAGCAGGGGACTAGCGGGAGGGTACACCGGGGAGCTGTTTTTT. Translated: CASRGLAGGYTGELFF.